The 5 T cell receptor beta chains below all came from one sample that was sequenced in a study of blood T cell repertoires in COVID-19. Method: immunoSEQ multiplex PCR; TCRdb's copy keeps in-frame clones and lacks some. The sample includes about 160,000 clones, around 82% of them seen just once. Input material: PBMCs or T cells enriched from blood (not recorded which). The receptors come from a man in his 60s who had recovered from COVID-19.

The CDR3 loop reads CASSQDNLAGNPFYNEQFF. In DNA, the CDR3 is TGTGCCAGCAGCCAAGATAACCTAGCGGGTAACCCCTTCTACAATGAGCAGTTCTTC. The gene calls are TRBV4-2 and TRBJ2-1; 8 nucleotides align to TRBD2. The CDR3 sequence is 19 residues long. Germline CDR1 is LGHNA and CDR2 is YNFKEQ. V was pared by 0 bases and J by 3 bases, with 13 bases of the junction left unmatched.

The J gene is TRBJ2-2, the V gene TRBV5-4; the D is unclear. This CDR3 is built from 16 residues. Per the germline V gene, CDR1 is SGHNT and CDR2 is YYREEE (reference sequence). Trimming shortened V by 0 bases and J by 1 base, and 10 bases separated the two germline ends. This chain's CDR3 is CASSLEFGRNTGELFF. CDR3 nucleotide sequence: TGTGCCAGCAGCTTGGAATTTGGGCGGAACACCGGGGAGCTGTTTTTT.

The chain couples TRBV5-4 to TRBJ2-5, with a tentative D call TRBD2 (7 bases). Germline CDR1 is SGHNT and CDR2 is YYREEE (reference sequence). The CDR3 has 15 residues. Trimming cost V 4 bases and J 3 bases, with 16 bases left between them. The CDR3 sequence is CASSAGGGGEETQYF. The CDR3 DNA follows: TGTGCCAGCAGCGCTGGAGGGGGGGGAGAAGAGACCCAGTACTTC.

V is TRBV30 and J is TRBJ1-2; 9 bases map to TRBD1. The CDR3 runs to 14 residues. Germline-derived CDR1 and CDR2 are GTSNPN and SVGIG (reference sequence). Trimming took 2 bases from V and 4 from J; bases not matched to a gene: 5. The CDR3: CAWSTGTGSYGYTF. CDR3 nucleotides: TGTGCCTGGAGTACCGGGACAGGGAGCTATGGCTACACCTTC.

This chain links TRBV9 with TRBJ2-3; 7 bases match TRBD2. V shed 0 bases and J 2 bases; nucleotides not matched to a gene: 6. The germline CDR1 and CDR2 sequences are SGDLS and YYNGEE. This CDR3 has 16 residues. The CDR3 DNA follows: TGTGCCAGCAGCGTAGCAAGCGGGGTAAACACAGATACGCAGTATTTT. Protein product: CASSVASGVNTDTQYF.